The 9 T cell receptor beta chains in this list originate from one sample, sequenced in a study of blood T cell repertoires in COVID-19. Assay: immunoSEQ multiplex PCR; the TCRdb copy retains only in-frame clones and omits some. The data hold 100,000 to 130,000 clones, with about three quarters observed a single time. The sequenced material came from peripheral blood. All receptors come from a man between 70 and 80 years old with acute or convalescent COVID-19.

The table lists this clone with a count of one. The V gene is TRBV19, the J gene TRBJ1-2; no reliable D call. The CDR3 length is 11 residues. The germline CDR1 and CDR2 sequences are LNHDA and SQIVND (reference sequence). The V end lost 6 bases, the J end lost 2 bases, and 4 bases lay between the germline ends. The CDR3 coding sequence is TGTGCCAGTAGGGAGAACTATGGCTACACCTTC. It translates to CASRENYGYTF.

The chain joins TRBV12-5 to TRBJ1-2; the D gene is possibly TRBD1 (5 bases). Germline V lookup: CDR1 LGHNT, CDR2 FRNRAP. CDR3 size: 14 residues. Trimming pared 4 bases from V and 10 bases from J, leaving 19 bases between. The CDR3 sequence: CASGSSGVRGHYTF. CDR3 bases: TGTGCTAGTGGTTCCTCGGGTGTTCGCGGACACTACACCTTC.

The rearrangement joins TRBV5-1 to TRBJ1-1; D gene ambiguous. CDR1 SGHRS and CDR2 YFSETQ come from the germline V gene. Trimming took off 6 bases at V and 1 base at J, with 13 bases between the two ends. CDR3 length equals 14 residues. The CDR3 sequence is CASTLDAGNTEAFF. In DNA, the CDR3 is TGCGCCAGCACCCTGGACGCGGGGAACACTGAAGCTTTCTTT. The whole variable domain, remainder taken from reference TRBV5-1 and TRBJ1-1, is KAGVTQTPRYLIKTRGQQVTLSCSPISGHRSVSWYQQTPGQGLQFLFEYFSETQRNKGNFPGRFSGRQFSNSRSEMNVSTLELGDSALYLCASTLDAGNTEAFFGQGTRLTVV.

The V call is TRBV12-3 or TRBV12-4, the J call TRBJ1-2, with D unclear. This CDR3 region has 13 residues. The V end lost 4 bases, the J end lost 5 bases, and 11 bases lay between the germline ends. The CDR3 sequence: CASSSGGGYGYTF. The CDR3 DNA sequence: TGTGCCAGCAGTTCAGGCGGAGGATATGGCTACACCTTC.

The table lists this clone with a few counts. The DNA of the CDR3 is TGTGCCGGGGGGACAGGGGATAACTATGGCTACACCTTC. It is translated as CAGGTGDNYGYTF. This chain joins TRBV7-9 and TRBJ1-2, with TRBD1 matching 10 bases. CDR3 length: 13 amino acids. V lost 11 bases to trimming and J lost 1 base; unmatched junction nucleotides: 4. Per germline, CDR1 SEHNR and CDR2 FQNEAQ (reference sequence).

The V gene is TRBV7-3, the J gene TRBJ2-1; TRBD1 agrees at 9 bases. J gave up 9 bases and V 5 bases, and 5 bases lay outside the gene matches. Germline CDR1 and CDR2: SGHTA and FQGTGA. The CDR3 runs 13 residues. The CDR3 sequence is CASSQTGGREQFF. CDR3 nucleotide sequence: TGTGCCAGCAGCCAGACAGGGGGGCGTGAGCAGTTCTTC.

This clone has a single count. The chain employs TRBV10-3 and TRBJ2-2; TRBD1 matches at 10 bases. This CDR3 is built from 15 residues. CDR1 and CDR2 from the germline V gene are ENHRY and SYGVKD. V dropped 6 bases and J dropped 5; count of bases not matched to a gene: 6. In DNA, the CDR3 is TGTGCCATCAGGCGACAGGGGGCCGATACCGGGGAGCTGTTTTTT. Translating it yields CAIRRQGADTGELFF.

J is TRBJ1-6 and V is TRBV6-5, with 7 bases aligning to TRBD1. From germline, CDR1 is MNHEY and CDR2 SVGAGI. The CDR3 has 16 residues. The V segment lost 2 bases and the J segment 9 bases; nucleotides outside the gene matches: 10. In DNA, the CDR3 is TGTGCCAGCAGTTACCTAACAGGGGATGGGGCTTCACCCCTCCACTTT. Translating it yields CASSYLTGDGASPLHF.

V is TRBV9 and J is TRBJ2-2; TRBD1 matches at 8 bases. The CDR3 consists of 15 residues. After removal of 4 bases from V and 4 bases from J, the junction contained 6 bases not matched to a gene. Germline CDR1 is SGDLS and CDR2 is YYNGEE. CDR3 region: CASSIDRGGTGELFF. As DNA, the CDR3 is TGTGCCAGCAGCATTGACAGGGGTGGCACCGGGGAGCTGTTTTTT.